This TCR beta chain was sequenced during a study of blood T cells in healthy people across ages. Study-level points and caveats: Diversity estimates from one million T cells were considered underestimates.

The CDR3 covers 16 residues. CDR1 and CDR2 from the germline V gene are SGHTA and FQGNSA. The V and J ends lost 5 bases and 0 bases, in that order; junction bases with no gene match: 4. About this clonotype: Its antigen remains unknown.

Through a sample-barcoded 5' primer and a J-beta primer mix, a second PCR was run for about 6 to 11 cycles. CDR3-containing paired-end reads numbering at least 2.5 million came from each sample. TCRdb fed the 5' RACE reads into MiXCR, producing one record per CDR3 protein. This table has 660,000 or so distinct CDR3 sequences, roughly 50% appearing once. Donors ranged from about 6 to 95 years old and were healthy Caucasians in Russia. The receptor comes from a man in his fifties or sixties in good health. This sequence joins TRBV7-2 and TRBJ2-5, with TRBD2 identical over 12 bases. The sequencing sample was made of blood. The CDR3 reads CASSTRLAGDQETQYF. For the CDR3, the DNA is TGTGCCAGCAGCACCCGACTAGCGGGGGACCAAGAGACCCAGTACTTC.